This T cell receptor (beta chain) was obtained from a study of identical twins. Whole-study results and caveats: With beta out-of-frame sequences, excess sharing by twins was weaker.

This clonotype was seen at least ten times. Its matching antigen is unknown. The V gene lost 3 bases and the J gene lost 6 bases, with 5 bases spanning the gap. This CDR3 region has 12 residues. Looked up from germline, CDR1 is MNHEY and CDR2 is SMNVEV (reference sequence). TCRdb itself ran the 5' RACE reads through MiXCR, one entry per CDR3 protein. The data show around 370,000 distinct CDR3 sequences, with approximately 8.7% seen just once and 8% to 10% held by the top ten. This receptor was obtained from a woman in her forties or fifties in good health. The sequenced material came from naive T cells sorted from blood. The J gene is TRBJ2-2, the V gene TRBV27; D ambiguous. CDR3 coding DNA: TGTGCCAGCAGTTTTAACCCCGGGGAGCTGTTTTTT. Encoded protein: CASSFNPGELFF.